Shown below are 32 T cell receptor beta chains from a single sample sequenced in a study of blood T cell repertoires in COVID-19. Profiled with immunoSEQ multiplex PCR; TCRdb holds only in-frame clones, not every one. Here the sample spans about 140,000 clones, 65% to 80% being singletons. The sample comprised peripheral blood. Receptors originate from a woman aged 55-70 years with acute or convalescent COVID-19.

The chain joins TRBV18 to TRBJ2-7; 7 bases line up with TRBD1. The length of the CDR3 is 17 residues. V dropped 0 bases and J dropped 0; count of bases not matched to a gene: 8. The germline V gene encodes CDR1 KGHSH and CDR2 LQKENI. CDR3 sequence (DNA): TGTGCCAGCTCACCACCGTACGGGACAGCTTTCTCCTACGAGCAGTACTTC. Translating it yields CASSPPYGTAFSYEQYF.

This clone occurred a few times. V is TRBV5-4 and J is TRBJ2-7; a weak D match, TRBD1 (6 bases). Germline-derived CDR1 and CDR2 are SGHNT and YYREEE (reference sequence). This CDR3 has 11 residues. V shed 6 bases and J shed 6 bases, with 10 bases lying between them. This CDR3 reads CASITGTEQYF. For the CDR3, the DNA is TGTGCCAGCATCACAGGGACCGAGCAGTACTTC.

The V and J genes are TRBV6-5 and TRBJ2-3; a possible D gene is TRBD1 (6 bases). The V gene lost 6 bases and the J gene lost 3 bases, with 16 bases spanning the gap. This CDR3 contains 15 residues. The germline V gene encodes CDR1 MNHEY and CDR2 SVGAGI. The CDR3 protein is CASSLEGVQTDTQYF. The CDR3 bases are TGTGCCAGCAGCCTTGAGGGGGTTCAGACAGATACGCAGTATTTT.

This sequence joins TRBV28 and TRBJ2-1; weak D call: TRBD2 (6 bases). The CDR3 spans 12 residues. With 7 bases removed from V and 4 bases from J, the gap between germline ends came to 8 bases. Germline-derived CDR1 and CDR2 are MDHEN and SYDVKM. The CDR3 region is CASTGLYNEQFF. The CDR3 nucleotides are TGTGCCAGCACCGGACTATACAATGAGCAGTTCTTC. The full variable domain, in which reference TRBV28 and TRBJ2-1 provide the parts outside the CDR3, is DVKVTQSSRYLVKRTGEKVFLECVQDMDHENMFWYRQDPGLGLRLIYFSYDVKMKEKGDIPEGYSVSREKKERFSLILESASTNQTSMYLCASTGLYNEQFFGPGTRLTVL.

The rearrangement links TRBV11-2 to TRBJ2-2; possible D gene TRBD1, 6 bases. V lost 8 bases and J lost 4, with 14 bases in between. There are 14 residues in the CDR3. Germline V gene data show CDR1 as SGHAT and CDR2 as FQNNGV. CDR3 amino acids: CASAQNRATGELFF. In DNA form, the CDR3 reads TGTGCCAGCGCCCAGAACAGGGCCACCGGGGAGCTGTTTTTT.

The genes are TRBV19 and TRBJ1-5; 7 bases align to TRBD1. Germline V gene sequence: CDR1 LNHDA, CDR2 SQIVND (reference sequence). The trim removed 6 bases at V and 6 bases at J, leaving 2 bases unmatched. This CDR3 spans 12 amino acids. CDR3 DNA sequence: TGTGCCAGTAGCGCAGGGGGTCAGCCCCAGCATTTT. Translating gives CASSAGGQPQHF. The whole variable domain, filled in from reference TRBV19 and TRBJ1-5, reads DGGITQSPKYLFRKEGQNVTLSCEQNLNHDAMYWYRQDPGQGLRLIYYSQIVNDFQKGDIAEGYSVSREKKESFPLTVTSAQKNPTAFYLCASSAGGQPQHFGDGTRLSIL.

The CDR3 DNA sequence: TGTGCCACCAGCAGGGGAAGGGAGGGTGCTAACTATGGCTACACCTTC. This gives the protein CATSRGREGANYGYTF. This chain links TRBV15 with TRBJ1-2; D unclear. Trimming shortened V by 3 bases and J by 0 bases, and 14 bases separated the two germline ends. From germline, CDR1 is LNHNV and CDR2 YYDKDF (reference sequence). This CDR3 spans 16 amino acids.

This clone was observed a single time. The chain uses TRBV7-9 and TRBJ2-2; D is perhaps TRBD2 (5 bases). V dropped 3 bases and J dropped 5 bases, with 7 bases sitting between them. Germline-derived CDR1 and CDR2 are SEHNR and FQNEAQ (reference sequence). This CDR3 spans 13 amino acids. The CDR3: CASSFPGTGELFF. The CDR3 bases are TGTGCCAGCAGCTTCCCGGGGACCGGGGAGCTGTTTTTT.

The CDR3 here is CASSLDGTGVSEQFF. CDR3 sequence (DNA): TGTGCCAGCAGCTTAGACGGGACAGGGGTTAGTGAGCAGTTCTTC. The rearrangement links TRBV7-8 to TRBJ2-1; 10 bases map to TRBD1. This CDR3 contains 15 residues. Per germline, CDR1 SGHVS and CDR2 FQNEAQ. With 1 base clipped from V and 9 bases from J, the junction kept 6 bases outside the gene matches.

The count of this clone is one. The genes are TRBV2 and TRBJ2-7; no definite D call. Germline V lookup: CDR1 SNHLY, CDR2 FYNNEI. The CDR3 is 12 amino acids. V was trimmed by 7 bases and J by 0 bases, leaving 7 bases between them. In nucleotides, the CDR3 is TGTGCCAGCAACAGTCCCTCCTACGAGCAGTACTTC. Translating gives CASNSPSYEQYF.

This clone was seen only once. This sequence joins TRBV2 and TRBJ2-1, with 9 positions matching TRBD2. The V and J ends lost 5 bases and 1 base, in that order; junction bases with no gene match: 6. Germline V gene lookup returns CDR1 SNHLY and CDR2 FYNNEI. The CDR3 has 16 amino acids. CDR3 DNA sequence: TGTGCCAGCAGTCTACTTAGCGGGGGTTCCTACAATGAGCAGTTCTTC. Its protein product is CASSLLSGGSYNEQFF.

V gene TRBV27 combines with J gene TRBJ1-1; D is ambiguous. The CDR3 spans 14 residues. The V end was cut by 3 bases, the J end by 0 bases, with 8 bases between. From germline, CDR1 is MNHEY and CDR2 SMNVEV (reference sequence). CDR3 loop: CASSFTSLNTEAFF. The CDR3 DNA follows: TGTGCCAGCAGTTTCACTTCGTTGAACACTGAAGCTTTCTTT.

In nucleotides, the CDR3 is TGTGCCAGTACCCCGACAGAGACCCGACAAGCTTTCTTT. Protein product: CASTPTETRQAFF. V is TRBV19 and J is TRBJ1-1, with a tentative D call TRBD1 (5 bases). Germline V gene sequence: CDR1 LNHDA, CDR2 SQIVND (reference sequence). Trimming cost V 7 bases and J 9 bases, with 18 bases left between them. CDR3 length: 13 residues.

The chain couples TRBV27 to TRBJ2-1; D possibly corresponds to TRBD1 (7 bases). V was clipped by 1 base and J by 7 bases, with 23 bases between them. This CDR3 is built from 18 residues. The germline V gene encodes CDR1 MNHEY and CDR2 SMNVEV (reference sequence). This CDR3 is CASSLFGRGWRGLNEQFF. The DNA for the CDR3 is TGTGCCAGCAGTTTATTCGGCAGGGGGTGGAGGGGCCTTAATGAGCAGTTCTTC.

The chain combines TRBV20-1 with TRBJ2-3; D is unresolved. The germline gives CDR1 DFQATT, CDR2 SNEGSKA (reference sequence). The germline V and J ends were trimmed by 4 bases and 11 bases, with 13 bases remaining between them. CDR3 length: 11 amino acids. The CDR3 DNA reads TGCAGTGCTATATCCAGGATGAAGCAGTATTTT. It is translated as CSAISRMKQYF.

J is TRBJ2-3 and V is TRBV7-9, with 8 bases aligning to TRBD2. The CDR3 runs to 16 residues. CDR1 and CDR2 from the germline V gene are SEHNR and FQNEAQ (reference sequence). V lost 3 bases and J lost 2; bases outside the gene matches: 7. The CDR3 region has the DNA TGTGCCAGCAGCTTCAGAGCGGGAGTTCCCACAGATACGCAGTATTTT. Translated: CASSFRAGVPTDTQYF.

V usage is TRBV29-1 and J usage is TRBJ2-7, with 7 bases aligning to TRBD1. Germline CDR1 SQVTM, CDR2 ANQGSEA. The V and J ends lost 6 bases and 4 bases, in that order; junction bases with no gene match: 15. This CDR3 contains 15 residues. As DNA, the CDR3 is TGCAGCGTCGCTGGTGTGACAGGGAGTGGATACGAGCAGTACTTC. This gives the protein CSVAGVTGSGYEQYF.

The V and J genes are TRBV3-1 (or the pseudogene TRBV3-2) and TRBJ2-1, with no clear D. This CDR3 has 12 residues. Germline V lookup: CDR1 LGHDT, CDR2 YNNKEL (reference sequence). V was clipped by 4 bases and J by 7 bases, with 8 bases between them. CDR3 amino acids: CASSLRANEQFF. The CDR3 DNA follows: TGTGCCAGCAGCCTTCGAGCGAATGAGCAGTTCTTC.

This chain joins TRBV5-1 and TRBJ1-2; 7 bases map to TRBD1. The V and J ends lost 4 bases and 2 bases, in that order; junction bases with no gene match: 8. This CDR3 region has 15 residues. Germline lookup yields CDR1 SGHRS and CDR2 YFSETQ. The CDR3 region has the DNA TGCGCCAGCAGCCAACGCGGACAGGCGAACTATGGCTACACCTTC. This encodes CASSQRGQANYGYTF.

The CDR3 nucleotides are TGTGCCACCAGCAGAGTAGCAGACGTCCAAGAGACCCAGTACTTC. Translation gives CATSRVADVQETQYF. The genes are TRBV15 and TRBJ2-5; no definite D call. V was pared by 1 base and J by 1 base, with 10 bases between. Germline loops: CDR1 LNHNV, CDR2 YYDKDF (reference sequence). This CDR3 has 15 amino acids.

The genes are TRBV19 and TRBJ2-6, with 10 bases aligning to TRBD2. Germline V CDR1 and CDR2: LNHDA, SQIVND (reference sequence). The CDR3 is made up of 18 amino acids. J was trimmed by 3 bases and V by 4 bases; bases with no gene match: 9. CDR3 region: CASSNFLGTSVGANVLTF. The CDR3, as DNA: TGTGCCAGTAGTAACTTCCTCGGGACTAGCGTTGGGGCCAACGTCCTGACTTTC.

This sequence joins TRBV27 and TRBJ1-2; perhaps TRBD1 as D (6 bases). The CDR3 loop spans 12 amino acids. CDR1 is MNHEY and CDR2 is SMNVEV in the germline V gene (reference sequence). V lost 6 bases and J lost 8, with 13 bases in between. The CDR3 DNA sequence: TGTGCCAGCAGCACAGGGTTGGAGGGCTACACCTTC. This translates into CASSTGLEGYTF.

There are a few counts of this clone. This chain links TRBV29-1 with TRBJ1-1, with 7 bases matching TRBD1. Trimming took 7 bases from V and 4 from J; bases not matched to a gene: 6. The CDR3 has 12 amino acids. From germline, CDR1 is SQVTM and CDR2 ANQGSEA. CDR3 loop: CSALTGVTEAFF. The CDR3 region has the DNA TGCAGCGCTCTAACAGGGGTCACTGAAGCTTTCTTT.

V gene TRBV4-1 combines with J gene TRBJ2-7; 8 bases agree with TRBD1. The CDR3 runs 14 residues. Germline trimming cut 5 bases from V and 4 bases from J; bases unmatched to any gene: 7. Per the germline V gene, CDR1 is MGHRA and CDR2 is YSYEKL. CDR3 DNA: TGCGCCAGCAGCGAGGACAGGGTGACATACGAGCAGTACTTC. Translated, it gives CASSEDRVTYEQYF.

This chain's CDR3 is CASSHRDRDNEKLFF. CDR3 nucleotides: TGTGCCAGCAGCCACCGGGACAGGGATAATGAAAAACTGTTTTTT. The chain recombines TRBV9 with TRBJ1-4; 9 nucleotides match TRBD1. Trimming at V came to 4 bases and at J to 4 bases, leaving 5 bases not matched to a gene. Germline-derived CDR1 and CDR2 are SGDLS and YYNGEE. The CDR3 runs to 15 residues.

The chain couples TRBV5-4 to TRBJ1-2, with D perhaps matching TRBD1 (6 bases). The CDR3 is 16 residues long. Germline lookup yields CDR1 SGHNT and CDR2 YYREEE (reference sequence). V lost 4 bases to trimming and J lost 1 base, with 17 bases between them. Here the CDR3 DNA reads TGTGCCAGCAGCCAAGGGGGTCCGGGTGATAACTATGGCTACACCTTC. It codes for CASSQGGPGDNYGYTF.

The sample holds a few counts of this clone. This sample also contains other DNA sequences that code for the same CDR3. The chain has TRBV6-5 and TRBJ1-1, with 7 bases aligning to TRBD1. Germline values: CDR1 MNHEY, CDR2 SVGAGI. V shed 3 bases and J 2 bases; nucleotides not matched to a gene: 3. The CDR3 sequence is 14 residues long. CDR3 in DNA: TGTGCCAGCAGTTATCGACAGGGAAACACTGAAGCTTTCTTT. Translation: CASSYRQGNTEAFF.

The chain joins TRBV7-8 to TRBJ2-7, with D possibly being TRBD2 (5 bases). The CDR3 loop spans 14 amino acids. The germline gives CDR1 SGHVS, CDR2 FQNEAQ. V lost 5 bases and J 3 bases, leaving 14 bases between the germline ends. The DNA of the CDR3 is TGTGCCAGCAGCCTAGGACTCGCGGGCTACGAGCAGTACTTC. Encoded protein: CASSLGLAGYEQYF.

The V gene is TRBV30, the J gene TRBJ2-7; D unclear. Germline CDR1 GTSNPN, CDR2 SVGIG (reference sequence). The CDR3 has 11 amino acids. Trimming took off 3 bases at V and 6 bases at J, with 9 bases between the two ends. CDR3 region: CAWSLGLEQYF. CDR3 coding DNA: TGTGCCTGGAGCCTTGGCCTCGAGCAGTACTTC.

This rearrangement joins TRBV30 to TRBJ2-1; D unresolved. CDR3 length: 12 residues. Germline CDR1 is GTSNPN and CDR2 is SVGIG (reference sequence). V was clipped by 2 bases and J by 6 bases, with 8 bases between them. The CDR3 nucleotides are TGTGCCTGGAGTATGAGTAGCAATGAGCAGTTCTTC. Residues: CAWSMSSNEQFF.

The rearrangement links TRBV19 to TRBJ2-4, with 10 bases lining up with TRBD2. Germline CDR1 reads LNHDA; CDR2 reads SQIVND (reference sequence). Germline trimming cut 4 bases from V and 0 bases from J; bases unmatched to any gene: 9. This CDR3 spans 18 amino acids. DNA for the CDR3: TGTGCCAGTAGTAAGGGACTAGCGAAACGTCTAGCCAAAAACATTCAGTACTTC. Translated: CASSKGLAKRLAKNIQYF. Full variable domain (outside the CDR3, taken from reference TRBV19 and TRBJ2-4): DGGITQSPKYLFRKEGQNVTLSCEQNLNHDAMYWYRQDPGQGLRLIYYSQIVNDFQKGDIAEGYSVSREKKESFPLTVTSAQKNPTAFYLCASSKGLAKRLAKNIQYFGAGTRLSVL.

The rearrangement uses TRBV9 and TRBJ2-2, with 12 bases matching TRBD2. Germline V gives CDR1 SGDLS, CDR2 YYNGEE. Germline trimming cut 3 bases from V and 6 bases from J; bases unmatched to any gene: 6. This CDR3 spans 16 amino acids. The CDR3 sequence is CASSEGTSGLAGELFF. The DNA of the CDR3 is TGTGCCAGCAGCGAGGGGACTAGCGGGTTAGCCGGGGAGCTGTTTTTT.